This passage covers 24 T cell receptor beta chains from one sample sequenced in a study of T cells in women clearing cervical HPV infection. The table came from immunoSEQ multiplex PCR; TCRdb's copy has only in-frame clones and leaves some out. The listing records 35,000 to 45,000 clones. Sequenced input: blood buffy coat. These receptors were taken from a woman between 18 and 70 years old with a cervical HPV16 infection that either progressed to CIN3+ or cleared (not recorded which).

A word on this clone: With the read ending 3 residues before the CDR3 end, the germline J gene is used to fill in that end. The V and J genes are TRBV4-1 and TRBJ2-2, with 8 bases that match TRBD2. Germline-derived CDR1 and CDR2 are MGHRA and YSYEKL. This CDR3 has 14 residues. V was pared by 4 bases and J by 3 bases, with 1 base of the junction left unmatched. The part of the CDR3 DNA that was read is TGCGCCAGCAGCCCGACTAGCGACACCGGGGAG. Protein sequence: CASSPTSDTGE. The CDR3 in full is CASSPTSDTGELFF.

On this clone itself: Coverage ceases 3 residues before the CDR3 finishes, and the germline J gene fills in the end. The chain couples TRBV2 to TRBJ1-2, with D possibly TRBD1 on 5 matching bases. V was pared by 8 bases and J by 4 bases, with 8 bases between. CDR1 SNHLY and CDR2 FYNNEI come from the germline V gene. The CDR3 contains 11 residues. The CDR3 DNA, read in part, is TGTGCCAGCGAGGGACTCTATGGC. Protein sequence: CASEGLYG. The whole CDR3 protein is CASEGLYGYTF.

A note on this clone: The CDR3 extends 3 residues past the end of the read, so its final part is completed from the germline J gene. The J gene is TRBJ2-3, the V gene TRBV7-3; D perhaps matches TRBD2 (5 bases). Germline CDR1 SGHTA, CDR2 FQGTGA. CDR3 length: 14 amino acids. Incomplete CDR3 DNA: TGTGCCAGCAGCCCAGACCCGACCTCCGGGGCG. It translates to CASSPDPTSGA. The complete CDR3 sequence is CASSPDPTSGAQYF.

A word on this clone: With the read ending 3 residues before the CDR3 end, the germline J gene is used to fill in that end. The rearrangement uses TRBV7-9 and TRBJ2-3; D is unresolved. The CDR3 has 13 amino acids. The V end lost 0 bases, the J end lost 5 bases, and 6 bases lay between the germline ends. Germline V gene data show CDR1 as SEHNR and CDR2 as FQNEAQ (reference sequence). The CDR3 spells CASSLANLDTQYF. CDR3 DNA (partial): TGTGCCAGCAGCTTAGCGAACTTAGATACG.

A note on this clone: Sequencing ends 3 residues short of the CDR3 end; the germline J gene provides the rest. The chain carries TRBV5-4 and TRBJ2-3; 8 bases map to TRBD1. This CDR3 is 15 amino acids long. CDR1 and CDR2 (germline): SGHNT, YYREEE (reference sequence). The CDR3 loop is CASSSKTGVGETQYF. CDR3 DNA (partial): TGTGCCAGCAGCTCGAAGACAGGGGTGGGAGAGACG.

On this clone itself: The read ends 3 residues shy of where the CDR3 ends; the end is completed using the germline J gene. The chain links TRBV4-2 to TRBJ2-2, with D perhaps TRBD2 (7 bases). V lost 1 base, J lost 7 bases, and 16 bases lay in between. There are 16 residues in the CDR3. CDR1 is LGHNA, CDR2 YNFKEQ, per germline. CDR3: CASSQVGGGQIGELFF. The DNA read from the CDR3 is TGTGCCAGCAGCCAAGTAGGGGGGGGGCAGATCGGGGAG.

On this clone itself: The CDR3 extends 3 residues past the end of the read, so its final part is completed from the germline J gene. The chain is built from TRBV20-1 and TRBJ1-1; no clear D gene. V was shortened by 0 bases and J by 5 bases, with 22 bases between the two germline ends. Germline V gene lookup returns CDR1 DFQATT and CDR2 SNEGSKA (reference sequence). The CDR3 extends over 17 amino acids. The CDR3 loop is CSARDARRWAQRTEAFF. The DNA read from the CDR3 is TGCAGTGCTAGAGATGCGAGGAGGTGGGCACAAAGAACTGAA.

A note on this clone: The observed sequence ends 3 residues before the CDR3 terminus, with the missing tail filled in from the germline J gene. This chain links TRBV7-3 with TRBJ2-3; D is perhaps TRBD2 (6 bases). Per germline, CDR1 SGHTA and CDR2 FQGTGA. V shed 5 bases and J shed 0 bases, with 12 bases lying between them. The CDR3 is 15 residues long. CDR3 region: CASSPDYLSTDTQYF. Partial CDR3 DNA: TGTGCCAGCAGCCCGGACTACCTTAGCACAGATACG.

Regarding this clone: The read terminates 3 residues ahead of where the CDR3 ends, so the germline J gene completes it. The sample has other DNA sequences that encode this CDR3 too. V and J are TRBV5-1 and TRBJ1-2, with D possibly being TRBD1 (5 bases). Per germline, CDR1 SGHRS and CDR2 YFSETQ. This CDR3 has 13 residues. Incomplete CDR3 DNA: TGCGCCAGCAGCCCAGATGGGAGGGGAGGG. Translating it yields CASSPDGRGG. The whole CDR3 reads CASSPDGRGGYTF.

On this clone itself: The CDR3 end is not reached by the read, which stops 3 residues before it; the germline J gene fills it in. V gene TRBV19 combines with J gene TRBJ2-6, with 12 bases identical to TRBD2. Losses at the gene ends were 3 bases for V and 0 bases for J; bases not matched to a gene: 0. CDR1 LNHDA and CDR2 SQIVND come from the germline V gene (reference sequence). The CDR3 is 17 residues long. Partial CDR3 DNA: TGTGCCAGTAGTATGGGACTAGCGGGCTCTGGGGCCAACGTC. Encoded protein: CASSMGLAGSGANV. The entire CDR3 is CASSMGLAGSGANVLTF.

Turning to this clone: Coverage ceases 3 residues before the CDR3 finishes, and the germline J gene fills in the end. The chain has TRBV12-3 or TRBV12-4 and TRBJ2-7; TRBD1 agrees at 9 bases. CDR3 length: 13 amino acids. V lost 5 bases and J lost 4; bases outside the gene matches: 3. The sequenced CDR3 bases are TGTGCCAGCAGTCGGACAGGGGTTTACGAG. Amino acids: CASSRTGVYE. The entire CDR3 reads CASSRTGVYEQYF.

In regard to this clone: The sequence runs out 3 residues before the end of the CDR3; the remainder is reconstructed from the germline J gene. This chain connects TRBV7-9 to TRBJ2-3; no clear D. Germline CDR1 SEHNR, CDR2 FQNEAQ (reference sequence). With 3 bases removed from V and 2 bases from J, the gap between germline ends came to 3 bases. This CDR3 region has 12 residues. The CDR3 sequence: CASSFSTDTQYF. Partial CDR3 DNA: TGTGCCAGCAGCTTCTCCACAGATACG.

As regards this clone: The observed sequence ends 3 residues before the CDR3 terminus, with the missing tail filled in from the germline J gene. The chain combines TRBV20-1 with TRBJ1-1, with D possibly TRBD1 on 6 matching bases. The germline V and J ends were trimmed by 3 bases and 4 bases, with 12 bases remaining between them. There are 13 residues in the CDR3. The germline V gene encodes CDR1 DFQATT and CDR2 SNEGSKA (reference sequence). The CDR3 DNA, read in part, is TGCAGTGCTAGGGGGGCTAAGGGCACTGAA. Translated, it gives CSARGAKGTE. The CDR3 in its entirety is CSARGAKGTEAFF.

The DNA read from the CDR3 is TGTGCCAGCACTCCACACGTCCAAGAGACG. Translation: CASTPHVQET. The complete CDR3 sequence is CASTPHVQETQYF. The V call is TRBV2, the J call TRBJ2-3; no definite D call. The missing CDR3 end, 3 residues past where the read stops, is filled in from the germline J gene. Germline lookup yields CDR1 SNHLY and CDR2 FYNNEI. The length of the CDR3 is 13 residues. Drawing the rest from reference TRBV2 and TRBJ2-3, the complete variable domain is EPEVTQTPSHQVTQMGQEVILRCVPISNHLYFYWYRQILGQKVEFLVSFYNNEISEKSEIFDDQFSVERPDGSNFTLKIRSTKLEDSAMYFCASTPHVQETQYFGPGTRLTVL.

A note on this clone: The read terminates 3 residues ahead of where the CDR3 ends, so the germline J gene completes it. The chain has TRBV19 and TRBJ1-1, with a tentative D call TRBD1 (5 bases). Germline values: CDR1 LNHDA, CDR2 SQIVND (reference sequence). CDR3 length: 13 residues. CDR3: CASSTRRDETAFF. CDR3 bases read: TGTGCCAGTAGTACTCGCAGGGATGAGACC.

In regard to this clone: The read terminates 3 residues ahead of where the CDR3 ends, so the germline J gene completes it. This chain joins TRBV20-1 and TRBJ1-2, with D possibly TRBD1 on 6 matching bases. V gave up 3 bases and J gave up 6 bases, with 17 bases separating them. CDR1 and CDR2 (germline): DFQATT, SNEGSKA (reference sequence). The CDR3 covers 14 residues. The CDR3 sequence: CSARAATGRNGYTF. The covered CDR3 bases are TGCAGTGCTAGGGCGGCGACAGGCCGGAATGGC.

In the case of this clone: The missing CDR3 end, 3 residues past where the read stops, is filled in from the germline J gene. V gene TRBV28 combines with J gene TRBJ1-1, with 7 nucleotides matching TRBD1. Germline V CDR1 and CDR2: MDHEN, SYDVKM. J lost 1 base, V lost 5 bases, and 1 base had no gene match. The CDR3 runs 13 residues. The CDR3 protein is CASSRTGNTEAFF. Partial CDR3 DNA: TGTGCCAGCAGTCGGACAGGGAACACTGAA.

About this clone: The DNA ends 3 residues before the CDR3 does, and the rest of the CDR3 is filled in from the germline J gene. The V gene is TRBV6-1, the J gene TRBJ1-5; a possible D gene is TRBD1 (6 bases). Looked up from germline, CDR1 is MNHNS and CDR2 is SASEGT. The V and J ends lost 2 bases and 1 base respectively, with 15 bases between them. This CDR3 region has 17 residues. The CDR3 bases that were read are TGTGCCAGCAGTGAACGGGCGGGTGGGGGCAGCAATCAGCCC. It translates to CASSERAGGGSNQP. The entire CDR3 is CASSERAGGGSNQPQHF.

In regard to this clone: The CDR3 end falls 3 residues outside the read, so it is completed with the germline J gene. Other DNA sequences in this specimen translate into the identical CDR3. This chain connects TRBV10-2 to TRBJ2-7; a possible D gene is TRBD2 (5 bases). The germline V gene encodes CDR1 WSHSY and CDR2 SAAADI. The CDR3 loop spans 12 amino acids. The V and J ends lost 6 bases and 0 bases respectively, with 6 bases between them. The chain's CDR3 is CASRDSSYEQYF. The CDR3 bases that were read are TGCGCCAGCAGGGACTCCTCCTACGAG.

About this clone: The read terminates 3 residues ahead of where the CDR3 ends, so the germline J gene completes it. The chain links TRBV7-3 to TRBJ2-2; TRBD2 agrees at 7 bases. The CDR3 sequence is 18 residues long. CDR1 and CDR2 (germline): SGHTA, FQGTGA. The trim removed 3 bases at V and 5 bases at J, leaving 15 bases unmatched. The CDR3 reads CASSLEGRFGGSTGELFF. CDR3 DNA (partial): TGTGCCAGCAGCTTGGAGGGGCGGTTCGGGGGGTCAACCGGGGAG.

Details on this clone: Read sequence stops 3 residues before the CDR3 end, and the germline J gene provides the missing end. V gene TRBV5-6 combines with J gene TRBJ1-5; D ambiguous. V was cut by 0 bases and J by 0 bases, with 7 bases left in between. Germline V gene lookup returns CDR1 SGHDT and CDR2 YYEEEE. This CDR3 is built from 15 residues. CDR3 bases read: TGTGCCAGCAGCTTGGGCCTCTATAGCAATCAGCCC. Its translation is CASSLGLYSNQP. Given in full, the CDR3 is CASSLGLYSNQPQHF.

Comments on this clone: The read ends 3 residues early relative to the CDR3; the germline J gene fills the gap. This chain joins TRBV30 and TRBJ2-7, with TRBD1 matching over 8 bases. V was clipped by 0 bases and J by 4 bases; unmatched bases: 5. The CDR3 has 14 amino acids. Germline CDR1 reads GTSNPN; CDR2 reads SVGIG (reference sequence). The CDR3: CAWSVGQGDYEQYF. The part of the CDR3 DNA that was read is TGTGCCTGGAGTGTCGGACAGGGTGATTACGAG.

Remarks on this clone: The observed sequence ends 3 residues before the CDR3 terminus, with the missing tail filled in from the germline J gene. The gene calls are TRBV5-6 and TRBJ2-1; 8 bases match TRBD2. V was pared by 4 bases and J by 0 bases, with 0 bases of the junction left unmatched. From germline, CDR1 is SGHDT and CDR2 YYEEEE. This CDR3 spans 14 amino acids. The CDR3 bases that were read are TGTGCCAGCAGCGCGGGGGGCTCCTACAATGAG. Its protein is CASSAGGSYNE. The entire CDR3 reads CASSAGGSYNEQFF.

Regarding this clone: The read halts 3 residues ahead of the CDR3 end, with the missing end drawn from the germline J gene. The genes are TRBV5-1 and TRBJ2-2; weak D call: TRBD1 (6 bases). The germline CDR1 and CDR2 sequences are SGHRS and YFSETQ. Trimming shortened V by 0 bases and J by 5 bases, and 11 bases separated the two germline ends. The CDR3 runs to 15 residues. CDR3 region: CASSLVGAQTGELFF. The covered CDR3 bases are TGCGCCAGCAGCTTGGTGGGGGCGCAGACCGGGGAG.